The 28 T cell receptor beta chains below come from one sample, sequenced in a study of OX40 agonist ivuxolimab in advanced cancers. Generated by immunoSEQ multiplex PCR, the TCRdb table keeps only in-frame clones and is missing some. The sample shows 30,000 to 40,000 clones, 80% to 90% of them seen only once. The sample here was CD4+ or CD8+ T cells sorted from blood, taken in a trial of the OX40 agonist ivuxolimab. These receptors were obtained from an adult with an advanced solid tumor such as melanoma, head and neck, liver or kidney cancer.

The rearrangement joins TRBV2 to TRBJ2-7; D gene unclear. The V gene's germline CDR1 is SNHLY and CDR2 FYNNEI. There are 15 residues in the CDR3. V dropped 0 bases and J dropped 0 bases, with 9 bases sitting between them. In nucleotides, the CDR3 is TGTGCCAGCAGTGAAGCGGCAGGTTCCTCCTACGAGCAGTACTTC. This sequence encodes CASSEAAGSSYEQYF.

The V gene is TRBV29-1, the J gene TRBJ2-1, with no clear D. The CDR3 length is 10 residues. CDR1 SQVTM and CDR2 ANQGSEA come from the germline V gene. Trimming took off 4 bases at V and 8 bases at J, with 6 bases between the two ends. CDR3 region: CSVVGDEQFF. The CDR3 nucleotides read TGCAGCGTTGTTGGTGATGAGCAGTTCTTC.

This clone was observed once. CDR3 DNA: TGTGCCACCAGCATTCTTGCCGGGACAGGGTCGGGAGAGACCCAGTACTTC. Translating gives CATSILAGTGSGETQYF. The chain is built from TRBV15 and TRBJ2-5, with TRBD1 matching over 9 bases. This CDR3 is built from 17 residues. Germline values: CDR1 LNHNV, CDR2 YYDKDF (reference sequence). The trim removed 4 bases at V and 4 bases at J, leaving 13 bases unmatched.

The chain carries TRBV25-1 and TRBJ2-5; no firm D call. V was pared by 9 bases and J by 5 bases, with 10 bases between. The length of the CDR3 is 11 residues. Germline V CDR1 and CDR2: MGHDK, SYGVNS. CDR3 loop: CASISSETQYF. The CDR3 coding sequence is TGTGCCAGTATAAGTTCGGAGACCCAGTACTTC.

This chain uses TRBV28 with TRBJ1-1; no clear D. This CDR3 has 13 residues. Trimming removed 5 bases from V and 1 base from J, with 8 bases in between. Germline V gene data show CDR1 as MDHEN and CDR2 as SYDVKM. Written as DNA, the CDR3 is TGTGCCAGCAGTGCCCAGACGAACACTGAAGCTTTCTTT. Its translation is CASSAQTNTEAFF.

The chain links TRBV7-3 to TRBJ2-1; 10 bases map to TRBD2. Germline trimming cut 5 bases from V and 3 bases from J; bases unmatched to any gene: 10. CDR3 size: 17 residues. Germline V gene lookup returns CDR1 SGHTA and CDR2 FQGTGA. CDR3 coding DNA: TGTGCCAGCAGCCCCTCGGCTAGCGGGGGTTTCTACAATGAGCAGTTCTTC. The encoded protein is CASSPSASGGFYNEQFF.

The chain combines TRBV6-5 with TRBJ2-7; D is uncertain. The CDR3 is 12 residues long. Trimming pared 8 bases from V and 4 bases from J, leaving 12 bases between. CDR1 is MNHEY and CDR2 is SVGAGI in the germline V gene. This chain's CDR3 is CASGFTRYEQYF. The CDR3 DNA reads TGTGCCAGCGGATTTACTCGTTACGAGCAGTACTTC.

This clone was counted once. The V gene is TRBV5-6, the J gene TRBJ1-2; D unresolved. The V and J ends lost 4 bases and 2 bases respectively, with 12 bases between them. Germline values: CDR1 SGHDT, CDR2 YYEEEE. This CDR3 has 14 amino acids. The CDR3 sequence is CASSLRTENYGYTF. For the CDR3, the DNA is TGTGCCAGCAGCCTCCGGACGGAAAACTATGGCTACACCTTC.

The rearrangement joins TRBV10-3 to TRBJ2-7; possibly TRBD2 for D (6 bases). Germline lookup yields CDR1 ENHRY and CDR2 SYGVKD. This CDR3 is 13 amino acids long. V lost 0 bases, J lost 3 bases, and 6 bases lay in between. The CDR3, as DNA: TGTGCCATCAGTGAGTCGGGACTCTACGAGCAGTACTTC. Amino acid sequence: CAISESGLYEQYF.

This clone was picked up a small number of times. The chain carries TRBV11-3 and TRBJ2-1, with 7 bases matching TRBD2. The ends lost 4 bases at V and 3 bases at J; junction bases unmatched: 6. The germline gives CDR1 SGHNT, CDR2 YENEEA. CDR3 size: 15 residues. The CDR3 reads CASSSRLAGYNEQFF. In nucleotides, the CDR3 is TGTGCCAGCAGCTCCAGACTAGCCGGCTACAATGAGCAGTTCTTC.

This clone is deemed medium-sized. V gene TRBV29-1 combines with J gene TRBJ2-1; a weak D match, TRBD1 (7 bases). The V end was cut by 5 bases, the J end by 10 bases, with 18 bases between. Germline values: CDR1 SQVTM, CDR2 ANQGSEA. CDR3 size: 13 residues. CDR3 region: CSVYQGGFGEQFF. The CDR3 region has the DNA TGCAGCGTTTATCAGGGGGGATTCGGAGAGCAGTTCTTC.

V usage is TRBV9 and J usage is TRBJ2-3, with 7 nucleotides matching TRBD2. The CDR3 consists of 15 residues. Trimming cost V 0 bases and J 4 bases; bases outside gene matches: 5. Germline V gene lookup returns CDR1 SGDLS and CDR2 YYNGEE. The CDR3 reads CASSVAGRGADTQYF. CDR3 in DNA: TGTGCCAGCAGCGTAGCTGGTCGGGGGGCAGATACGCAGTATTTT.

V and J are TRBV6-6 and TRBJ2-7; the D is unclear. The CDR3 has 16 amino acids. Germline lookup yields CDR1 MNHNY and CDR2 SVGAGI (reference sequence). The V gene lost 0 bases and the J gene lost 3 bases, with 15 bases spanning the gap. CDR3 bases: TGTGCCAGCAGTTACTCCACCCAGTCGGCCCTCTACGAGCAGTACTTC. It translates to CASSYSTQSALYEQYF.

A few counts support this clone. The genes are TRBV6-1 and TRBJ1-2, with 7 bases matching TRBD1. CDR1 and CDR2 (germline): MNHNS, SASEGT. After removal of 1 base from V and 6 bases from J, the junction contained 5 bases not matched to a gene. CDR3 length: 14 amino acids. Here the CDR3 reads CASSEGQGGDGYTF. CDR3 nucleotide sequence: TGTGCCAGCAGTGAAGGACAGGGCGGCGATGGCTACACCTTC.

This chain joins TRBV7-9 and TRBJ2-5; TRBD2 is a possible D gene (6 bases). The ends were cut back, 8 bases at V and 5 bases at J, with 15 bases in the middle. Looked up from germline, CDR1 is SEHNR and CDR2 is FQNEAQ (reference sequence). This CDR3 has 13 amino acids. The CDR3 protein is CASRLRGLETQYF. Written as DNA, the CDR3 is TGTGCCAGCCGACTTCGGGGACTGGAGACCCAGTACTTC.

The rearrangement joins TRBV6-1 to TRBJ1-1; D may be TRBD1 (5 bases). The CDR3 has 13 residues. Germline CDR1 and CDR2: MNHNS and SASEGT. V shed 6 bases and J shed 6 bases, with 14 bases lying between them. The CDR3 coding sequence is TGTGCCAGCAGGCGGGCGGGGGAGGCTGAAGCTTTCTTT. Amino acid sequence: CASRRAGEAEAFF.

The chain carries TRBV4-1 and TRBJ1-2; a possible D gene is TRBD1 (6 bases). V was trimmed by 4 bases and J by 2 bases, leaving 11 bases between them. Germline loops: CDR1 MGHRA, CDR2 YSYEKL. This CDR3 spans 14 amino acids. CDR3 nucleotide sequence: TGCGCCAGCAGCCCCCACAGGGAGAACTATGGCTACACCTTC. Protein sequence: CASSPHRENYGYTF.

J is TRBJ2-1 and V is TRBV2; TRBD1 matches at 7 bases. V dropped 8 bases and J dropped 8; count of bases not matched to a gene: 9. The germline CDR1 and CDR2 sequences are SNHLY and FYNNEI. CDR3 size: 13 residues. The CDR3 protein is CASRETGDHEQFF. CDR3 nucleotide sequence: TGTGCCAGCCGAGAAACAGGGGATCATGAGCAGTTCTTC.

V usage is TRBV4-3 and J usage is TRBJ2-7; D is unclear. Trimming left V 1 base short and J 2 bases short, with 9 bases between. The CDR3 sequence is 14 residues long. Germline CDR1 is LGHNA and CDR2 is YSLEER. CDR3 in amino acids: CASSQGSETYEQYF. The CDR3 DNA is TGCGCCAGCAGCCAAGGATCTGAAACCTACGAGCAGTACTTC.

V usage is TRBV5-6 and J usage is TRBJ2-7; D ambiguous. This CDR3 is 14 amino acids long. Germline assignment: CDR1 SGHDT and CDR2 YYEEEE. Trimming took 2 bases from V and 0 from J, leaving 9 bases between them. CDR3 nucleotides: TGTGCCAGCAGCTTCCGGACGAGCTCCTACGAGCAGTACTTC. It yields the protein CASSFRTSSYEQYF.

V and J are TRBV15 and TRBJ2-7; D may be TRBD1 or TRBD2 (5 bases each). Germline-derived CDR1 and CDR2 are LNHNV and YYDKDF (reference sequence). Trimming removed 5 bases from V and 1 base from J, with 9 bases in between. The CDR3 spans 13 residues. CDR3 loop: CATSWGGSYEQYF. DNA of the CDR3: TGTGCCACCAGCTGGGGCGGGTCCTACGAGCAGTACTTC.

This chain links TRBV27 with TRBJ2-3; 10 bases match TRBD2. The CDR3 sequence is 17 residues long. J lost 2 bases, V lost 5 bases, and 10 bases had no gene match. Germline-derived CDR1 and CDR2 are MNHEY and SMNVEV (reference sequence). The CDR3 DNA sequence: TGTGCCAGCAGTCACCTGTTAGCGGGGGGTAACACAGATACGCAGTATTTT. This sequence encodes CASSHLLAGGNTDTQYF.

This clone is a singleton in its sample. This chain links TRBV9 with TRBJ2-5; tentative D call: TRBD1 (5 bases). Trimming took 3 bases from V and 11 from J, leaving 11 bases between them. The CDR3 consists of 11 residues. Germline loops: CDR1 SGDLS, CDR2 YYNGEE. In nucleotides, the CDR3 is TGTGCCAGCAGCGCAGGGATAGAACAGTACTTC. Translating it yields CASSAGIEQYF.

The chain combines TRBV7-6 with TRBJ2-7, with D uncertain. This CDR3 region has 14 residues. V was pared by 1 base and J by 2 bases, with 9 bases between. Germline CDR1 is SGHVS and CDR2 is FNYEAQ. Here the CDR3 reads CASSLGGETYEQYF. The DNA of the CDR3 is TGTGCCAGCAGCTTAGGAGGAGAGACCTACGAGCAGTACTTC.

CDR3 sequence: CASTYPLGPSSYNEQFF. CDR3 coding DNA: TGTGCCAGCACCTACCCATTGGGACCAAGCTCCTACAATGAGCAGTTCTTC. The chain links TRBV7-2 to TRBJ2-1, with D possibly called TRBD1 or TRBD2 (5 bases each). The V end lost 7 bases, the J end lost 0 bases, and 19 bases lay between the germline ends. Germline values: CDR1 SGHTA, CDR2 FQGNSA. The CDR3 spans 17 residues.

This chain uses TRBV7-2 with TRBJ2-1; the D gene is possibly TRBD2 (5 bases). This CDR3 contains 14 residues. Germline V gene data show CDR1 as SGHTA and CDR2 as FQGNSA. Trimming removed 1 base at V and 3 bases at J, with 7 bases between. The CDR3 DNA follows: TGTGCCAGCAGCTTAGTAGAGGGCTACAATGAGCAGTTCTTC. Protein: CASSLVEGYNEQFF.

This rearrangement joins TRBV5-6 to TRBJ2-1, with a possible D match to TRBD1 (6 bases). V was clipped by 4 bases and J by 4 bases, with 21 bases between them. The germline gives CDR1 SGHDT, CDR2 YYEEEE. The CDR3 runs 17 residues. The CDR3 DNA is TGTGCCAGCAGCCCGGAGATGAGGGGGAGCCCATACAATGAGCAGTTCTTC. This codes for CASSPEMRGSPYNEQFF.

The V gene is TRBV7-2, the J gene TRBJ2-1; 9 bases align to TRBD2. CDR1 SGHTA and CDR2 FQGNSA come from the germline V gene. CDR3 size: 13 residues. Trimming removed 5 bases from V and 8 bases from J; junction bases left unmatched: 4. CDR3 amino acids: CASSQGLADEQFF. The DNA of the CDR3 is TGTGCCAGCAGCCAGGGACTAGCCGATGAGCAGTTCTTC.